The 3 T cell receptor beta chains below all came from one sample that was sequenced in a study of cytomegalovirus exposure and HLA in healthy donors. PCR involved 60 Vbeta and 13 Jbeta primers. Measured with immunoSEQ multiplex PCR; TCRdb has only the in-frame clones, and not every one. Here the sample spans roughly 200,000 clones, about 80% being singletons. Sequenced sample: PBMCs. The receptors here all came from a man aged 18 to 30 in good health and CMV-seronegative.

This clone has a handful of counts. Germline and junction disagree at one end, which may indicate a read error. The gene calls are TRBV2 and TRBJ2-7, with 9 bases lining up with TRBD2. Germline CDR1 SNHLY, CDR2 FYNNEI. This CDR3 has 14 residues. The CDR3 loop is CASRPGTSSHEQYF. The CDR3, as DNA: TGTGCCAGCAGACCCGGGACTAGCTCCCACGAGCAGTACTTC.

A few counts support this clone. The chain is built from TRBV2 and TRBJ2-5; TRBD2 might be the D (5 bases). Germline V gene data show CDR1 as SNHLY and CDR2 as FYNNEI. This CDR3 contains 16 residues. With 0 bases removed from V and 2 bases from J, the gap between germline ends came to 13 bases. In DNA form, the CDR3 reads TGTGCCAGCAGTGAAGCCGAGGGATCGGCACAAGAGACCCAGTACTTC. Translating gives CASSEAEGSAQETQYF.

This clone was found a few times. This chain links TRBV7-9 with TRBJ1-2; D is unresolved. The CDR3 sequence is 11 residues long. V gave up 2 bases and J gave up 5 bases, with 3 bases separating them. Germline V gives CDR1 SEHNR, CDR2 FQNEAQ (reference sequence). DNA of the CDR3: TGTGCCAGCAGCTTACAGTATGGCTACACCTTC. It yields the protein CASSLQYGYTF.